A selection of T cell receptor beta chains follows, all from one sample in a study of T cell responses to AZD1222 COVID-19 vaccine. Using immunoSEQ multiplex PCR, the repertoire was profiled, and TCRdb retains in-frame clones only, with some absent. The profile covers around 69,000 clones, with around nine tenths appearing a single time and under 13% taken by the ten largest. The sample consisted of peripheral blood, taken on day 0 of AZD1222 vaccination. The receptors shown here come from an adult in good health. Both conserved end residues are part of each CDR3. The order of the fields is D gene, clone size, J gene, V gene, CDR3 DNA, CDR3 protein. A D gene is named only where the DNA matches it firmly. Size tells how often a clone was seen (once, few, many) or the class of an expanded clone, and some rows leave it out.

-	-	TRBJ2-7	TRBV14	TGTGCCAGCAGCCACGCAGGGGAGCAGTACTTC	CASSHAGEQYF
-	-	TRBJ2-6	TRBV6-4	TGTGCCAGCAGTGAGGGCGTCTCTGGGGCCAACGTCCTGACTTTC	CASSEGVSGANVLTF
-	-	TRBJ2-2	TRBV6-6	TGTGCCAGCAGTTATAAAAGGGCGGACACCGGGGAGCTGTTTTTT	CASSYKRADTGELFF
TRBD1	-	TRBJ2-2	TRBV5-4	TGTGCCAGCAGCGGTGGGACAGTTAAAGGTGTCGGGGAGCTGTTTTTT	CASSGGTVKGVGELFF
-	-	TRBJ1-6	TRBV7-8	TGTGCCAGCAGCTTCAAGGACCCGGGGAATTCACCCCTCCACTTT	CASSFKDPGNSPLHF
TRBD2	-	TRBJ2-7	TRBV29-1	TGCAGCGTTGAAGGGAGCGGGGGACCCTACGAGCAGTACTTC	CSVEGSGGPYEQYF
-	-	TRBJ2-5	TRBV11-2	TGTGCCAGCAGCACCCGGTGGGGGGAGACCCAGTACTTC	CASSTRWGETQYF
-	-	TRBJ2-5	TRBV5-4	TGTGCCAGCTTCCTCCAGGGTGAGACCCAGTACTTC	CASFLQGETQYF
-	few	TRBJ1-2	TRBV10-2	TGCGCCAGCAGGGACTCAAAATCACAGGGATACGTATATGGCTACACCTTC	CASRDSKSQGYVYGYTF
-	-	TRBJ2-3	TRBV7-2	TGTGCCAGCAGCTTAGCAGGGGTAAGGACAGATACGCAGTATTTT	CASSLAGVRTDTQYF
-	once	TRBJ2-5	TRBV4-1	TGCGCCAGCAGCACGCGACAGTCCCAAGAGACCCAGTACTTC	CASSTRQSQETQYF
-	-	TRBJ2-1	TRBV11-2	TGTGCCAGCAGCTCGAGTCTTTCTAGGGGCTCCTACAATGAGCAGTTCTTC	CASSSSLSRGSYNEQFF
-	-	TRBJ2-7	TRBV5-6	TGTGCCAGCAGCCCGAGGACTACCGAGCAGTACTTC	CASSPRTTEQYF
-	-	TRBJ1-2	TRBV5-4	TGTGCCAGCAGCAACCGTCGAGGGGTTAACTATGGCTACACCTTC	CASSNRRGVNYGYTF
-	-	TRBJ2-5	TRBV7-9	TGTGCCAGCAGCTTTTCGGGTGGACAGACCCAGTACTTC	CASSFSGGQTQYF
-	-	TRBJ2-2	TRBV29-1	TGCAGCGTTGGGACAGTCGACTCCGGGGAGCTGTTTTTT	CSVGTVDSGELFF
TRBD2	-	TRBJ2-7	TRBV6-5	TGTGCCAGGGGTTTCGCTAGCGGGAGCCACGAGCAGTACTTC	CARGFASGSHEQYF
-	-	TRBJ2-3	TRBV6-1	TGTGCCAGCAGTTCGGGACTCTCAGATACGCAGTATTTT	CASSSGLSDTQYF
TRBD1	-	TRBJ2-7	TRBV11-2	TGTGCCAGCAGCCCGGGGACAGGGGGTTGGAACGAGCAGTACTTC	CASSPGTGGWNEQYF